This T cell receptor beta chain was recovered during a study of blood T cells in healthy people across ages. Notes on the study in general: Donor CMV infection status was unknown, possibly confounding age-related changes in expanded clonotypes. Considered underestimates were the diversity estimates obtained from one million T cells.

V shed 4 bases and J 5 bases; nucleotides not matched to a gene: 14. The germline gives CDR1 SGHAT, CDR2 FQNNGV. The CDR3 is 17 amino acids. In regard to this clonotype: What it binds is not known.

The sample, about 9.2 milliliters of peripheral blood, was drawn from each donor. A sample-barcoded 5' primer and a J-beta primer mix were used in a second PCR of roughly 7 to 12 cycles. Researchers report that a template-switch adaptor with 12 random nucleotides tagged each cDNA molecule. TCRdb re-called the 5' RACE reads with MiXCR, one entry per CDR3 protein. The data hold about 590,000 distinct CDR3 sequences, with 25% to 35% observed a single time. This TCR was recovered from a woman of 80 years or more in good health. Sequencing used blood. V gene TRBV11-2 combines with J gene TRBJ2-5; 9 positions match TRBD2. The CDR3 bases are TGTGCCAGCAGCTCCTTGGGAAGCGGGAGGTTTAGCGAGACCCAGTACTTC. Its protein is CASSSLGSGRFSETQYF. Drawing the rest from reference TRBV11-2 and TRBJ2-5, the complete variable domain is EAGVAQSPRYKIIEKRQSVAFWCNPISGHATLYWYQQILGQGPKLLIQFQNNGVVDDSQLPKDRFSAERLKGVDSTLKIQPAKLEDSAVYLCASSSLGSGRFSETQYFGPGTRLLVL.